This T cell receptor (beta chain) was identified during a study of OX40 agonist ivuxolimab in advanced cancers. Study overall: Anti-PD-1, anti-PD-L1 or anti-CTLA-4 therapy given earlier was allowed, and approximately 40% had some.

A remark on this clone: The antigen is undetermined.

Data came from immunoSEQ multiplex PCR; TCRdb stores just in-frame clones and leaves some out. The table shows more than 80,000 clones, with about 89% occurring only once. Overall study results and limits: Low clonal expansion, among the lowest seen, marked partial responders at 0.1-3.0 mg/kg. Normalized T-cell clonal expansion was also low in a subset of nonresponders. In the 0.1 to 3.0 mg/kg range, CD4+ and CD8+ blood T cells had expanded clonally by week 6.

The CDR3 contains 14 residues. Germline CDR1 reads SGDLS; CDR2 reads YYNGEE. V dropped 3 bases and J dropped 0 bases, with 10 bases sitting between them. This receptor was obtained from an adult with an advanced solid tumor such as melanoma, head and neck, liver or kidney cancer. Specimen: CD4+ or CD8+ T cells sorted from blood, collected in a trial of the OX40 agonist ivuxolimab. V is TRBV9 and J is TRBJ2-7; D is unresolved. The CDR3 here is CASSGRHDSYEQYF. The CDR3 DNA is TGTGCCAGCAGCGGACGACACGACTCCTACGAGCAGTACTTC.